This T cell receptor beta chain was found in a study of T cell changes during pregnancy in multiple sclerosis. Clones were sequenced by immunoSEQ multiplex PCR, and TCRdb holds only the in-frame ones, with some missing. The table records fewer than 90,000 clones, 90% to 95% of them present only once. Germline CDR1 SGHAT, CDR2 FQNNGV. The V end lost 4 bases, the J end lost 2 bases, and 14 bases lay between the germline ends. This CDR3 has 16 residues. This clonotype was obtained from a female donor in good health, enrolled as a control in a pregnancy study. Sequenced material: peripheral blood, taken after pregnancy. V gene TRBV11-2 combines with J gene TRBJ2-2; the D gene is possibly TRBD1 (5 bases). CDR3 nucleotide sequence: TGTGCCAGCAGCTCTTCCAGGGTTAAAAACACCGGGGAGCTGTTTTTT. Its protein is CASSSSRVKNTGELFF.